This entry lists 23 T cell receptor beta chains sequenced from one sample in a study of somatic mutations in cytotoxic T cells in rheumatoid arthritis. Profiling relied on immunoSEQ multiplex PCR, and the TCRdb table lists in-frame clones only, not all of them. The repertoire holds 4,400 or so clones, with around 86% as singletons. Sequencing used CD8+ T cells sorted from blood. The receptors were sampled from a woman aged 45-59 years with rheumatoid arthritis.

The chain is built from TRBV5-8 and TRBJ1-5, with D tentatively TRBD1 (5 bases). This CDR3 is built from 16 residues. Germline loops: CDR1 SGHTS, CDR2 YDEGEE. Trimming removed 2 bases from V and 9 bases from J, with 21 bases in between. The CDR3 here is CASSFGIGASSGPQHF. The CDR3 DNA reads as TGTGCCAGCAGCTTCGGTATAGGGGCGAGTTCGGGGCCCCAGCATTTT.

The chain combines TRBV5-1 with TRBJ2-7, with 9 bases fitting TRBD1. J gave up 7 bases and V 0 bases, and 8 bases lay outside the gene matches. CDR3 length equals 15 residues. The V gene's germline CDR1 is SGHRS and CDR2 YFSETQ. In DNA, the CDR3 is TGCGCCAGCAGCTTGGCCGGGACAGGGTTAAGGGAGCAGTACTTC. The encoded protein is CASSLAGTGLREQYF.

The gene calls are TRBV13 and TRBJ1-2; 9 nucleotides align to TRBD1. The ends lost 0 bases at V and 6 bases at J; junction bases unmatched: 2. This CDR3 is 14 amino acids long. Per germline, CDR1 PRHDT and CDR2 FYEKMQ (reference sequence). CDR3 nucleotides: TGTGCCAGCAGCTTAGGACAGGGGGCTGATGGCTACACCTTC. Translating gives CASSLGQGADGYTF.

The gene calls are TRBV5-1 and TRBJ1-4, with 7 bases lining up with TRBD1. Per the germline V gene, CDR1 is SGHRS and CDR2 is YFSETQ. The CDR3 covers 14 residues. J gave up 8 bases and V 7 bases, and 11 bases lay outside the gene matches. The CDR3 protein is CASSVTGRGEKLFF. DNA of the CDR3: TGCGCCAGCTCCGTGACAGGGCGAGGAGAAAAACTGTTTTTT. Supplemented by reference TRBV5-1 and TRBJ1-4, the full variable domain reads KAGVTQTPRYLIKTRGQQVTLSCSPISGHRSVSWYQQTPGQGLQFLFEYFSETQRNKGNFPGRFSGRQFSNSRSEMNVSTLELGDSALYLCASSVTGRGEKLFFGSGTQLSVL.

This clone was seen once. This chain joins TRBV6-5 and TRBJ2-5; 10 nucleotides line up with TRBD1. V gave up 5 bases and J gave up 4 bases; unmatched junction bases: 4. The CDR3 is 14 amino acids. Germline V lookup: CDR1 MNHEY, CDR2 SVGAGI. CDR3 in DNA: TGTGCCAGCAGTCCGACAGGGGGCACAGAGACCCAGTACTTC. This sequence encodes CASSPTGGTETQYF.

This sequence joins TRBV7-2 and TRBJ2-7, with D perhaps matching TRBD2 (6 bases). From germline, CDR1 is SGHTA and CDR2 FQGNSA. The CDR3 is made up of 14 amino acids. Trimming stripped 1 base from V and 5 bases from J, with 12 bases between. Here the CDR3 reads CASSLGASAHEQYF. CDR3 in DNA: TGTGCCAGCAGCTTAGGTGCTAGCGCGCACGAGCAGTACTTC.

V and J are TRBV19 and TRBJ1-1; TRBD1 matches 7 bases. Germline trimming cut 8 bases from V and 10 bases from J; bases unmatched to any gene: 7. Germline lookup yields CDR1 LNHDA and CDR2 SQIVND (reference sequence). The CDR3 is 11 residues long. CDR3 sequence: CASDTGVGAFF. The CDR3 DNA reads as TGTGCCAGTGATACAGGGGTTGGAGCTTTCTTT.

This clone was counted a single time. The chain uses TRBV6-1 and TRBJ2-7; TRBD1 agrees at 9 bases. J gave up 7 bases and V 5 bases, and 6 bases lay outside the gene matches. This CDR3 comprises 13 residues. Germline V gene data show CDR1 as MNHNS and CDR2 as SASEGT. The chain's CDR3 is CASSKTGGFEQYF. CDR3 sequence (DNA): TGTGCCAGCAGTAAGACAGGGGGTTTTGAGCAGTACTTC.

The V and J genes are TRBV19 and TRBJ1-6; D is undetermined. The CDR3 loop spans 15 amino acids. In germline, CDR1 is LNHDA, CDR2 SQIVND (reference sequence). Between the trimmed V and J ends, which lost 5 bases and 8 bases, there was a span of 16 bases. CDR3 sequence: CASSPRPIPDSPLHF. The DNA of the CDR3 is TGTGCCAGTAGTCCCCGCCCAATCCCGGATTCACCCCTCCACTTT.

The sample holds a few counts of this clone. The gene calls are TRBV5-6 and TRBJ2-3; 13 bases map to TRBD2. The ends lost 1 base at V and 4 bases at J; junction bases unmatched: 9. Germline V gene lookup returns CDR1 SGHDT and CDR2 YYEEEE. This CDR3 comprises 18 residues. The CDR3 DNA is TGTGCCAGCAGCTTGCCTAGAACTAGCGGGGGGGAGTCAGATACGCAGTATTTT. Protein sequence: CASSLPRTSGGESDTQYF.

The chain carries TRBV4-2 and TRBJ2-7, with D unclear. In germline, CDR1 is LGHNA, CDR2 YNFKEQ. The CDR3 spans 14 residues. V lost 2 bases to trimming and J lost 4 bases, with 12 bases between them. The CDR3 here is CASSQTGLGYEQYF. The CDR3 bases are TGTGCCAGCAGCCAAACGGGTCTCGGATACGAGCAGTACTTC.

The chain couples TRBV6-1 to TRBJ2-3; 10 nucleotides agree with TRBD2. V lost 4 bases, J lost 0 bases, and 10 bases stayed unmatched. The CDR3 runs to 18 residues. Germline assignment: CDR1 MNHNS and CDR2 SASEGT. The CDR3: CASSGASGGTTSTDTQYF. As DNA, the CDR3 is TGTGCCAGCAGTGGAGCTAGCGGGGGCACAACTAGCACAGATACGCAGTATTTT.

J is TRBJ1-2 and V is TRBV5-5; TRBD1 matches at 10 bases. The V segment lost 4 bases and the J segment 4 bases; nucleotides outside the gene matches: 7. Germline CDR1 is SGHKS and CDR2 is YYEKEE (reference sequence). The CDR3 spans 15 residues. CDR3 sequence: CASSLGQGTIYGYTF. The CDR3 DNA reads TGTGCCAGCAGCCTGGGACAGGGGACTATCTATGGCTACACCTTC.

The V gene is TRBV5-6, the J gene TRBJ1-5, with 9 bases lining up with TRBD1. This CDR3 spans 18 amino acids. Germline CDR1 is SGHDT and CDR2 is YYEEEE. V lost 3 bases, J lost 6 bases, and 16 bases stayed unmatched. CDR3 coding DNA: TGTGCCAGCAGCTCAAACATCCGGACAGGGGTCGGGGGTCAGCCCCAGCATTTT. It is translated as CASSSNIRTGVGGQPQHF.

This clone was picked up one time. The chain has TRBV10-3 and TRBJ2-7, with 7 nucleotides matching TRBD1. The CDR3 length is 16 residues. Germline V lookup: CDR1 ENHRY, CDR2 SYGVKD. With V trimmed by 0 bases and J by 3 bases, 8 bases remained unmatched. CDR3 residues: CAISESRRQGVYEQYF. The CDR3 nucleotides are TGTGCCATCAGTGAGTCTCGGAGACAGGGAGTCTACGAGCAGTACTTC.

This chain joins TRBV23-1 and TRBJ2-5, with 8 positions matching TRBD2. TRBV23-1 is an ORF for which the function is uncertain. The CDR3 is 15 amino acids. Unmatched junction bases numbered 4, after V lost 0 bases and J lost 4 bases. CDR3 amino acids: CASSQSRLAGETQYF. The CDR3 DNA sequence: TGCGCCAGCAGTCAATCGAGGCTAGCGGGAGAGACCCAGTACTTC.

The chain has TRBV5-1 and TRBJ2-3; 7 bases are shared with TRBD1. Germline V lookup: CDR1 SGHRS, CDR2 YFSETQ. V gave up 5 bases and J gave up 0 bases; unmatched junction bases: 6. The CDR3 runs 15 residues. CDR3 DNA sequence: TGCGCCAGCAGTTCGACAGGGATGAGCACAGATACGCAGTATTTT. As protein: CASSSTGMSTDTQYF.

The V and J genes are TRBV27 and TRBJ2-7, with D possibly being TRBD1 (5 bases). CDR3 length: 14 amino acids. Trimming took 4 bases from V and 6 from J, leaving 16 bases between them. CDR1 is MNHEY, CDR2 SMNVEV, per germline (reference sequence). CDR3 in amino acids: CASSYQGIVAEQYF. The CDR3 DNA sequence: TGTGCCAGCAGTTACCAGGGCATCGTGGCCGAGCAGTACTTC.

This clone has just one count. V is TRBV5-6 and J is TRBJ2-7; 7 bases align to TRBD1. The length of the CDR3 is 14 residues. Germline CDR1 is SGHDT and CDR2 is YYEEEE. V dropped 4 bases and J dropped 3; count of bases not matched to a gene: 7. CDR3 protein: CASSLDRVGYEQYF. The CDR3 nucleotides are TGTGCCAGCAGCCTAGACAGGGTCGGCTACGAGCAGTACTTC.

The chain carries TRBV19 and TRBJ2-1; 8 positions agree with TRBD1. The ends lost 5 bases at V and 7 bases at J; junction bases unmatched: 13. Germline V lookup: CDR1 LNHDA, CDR2 SQIVND (reference sequence). The CDR3 runs to 16 residues. This CDR3 is CASSAKTGEIWNEQFF. CDR3 DNA sequence: TGTGCCAGTAGTGCGAAGACAGGGGAAATATGGAATGAGCAGTTCTTC.

In nucleotides, the CDR3 is TGTGCCACCCGACAGGAATCCTACGAGCAGTACTTC. This codes for CATRQESYEQYF. This chain uses TRBV10-3 with TRBJ2-7; perhaps TRBD1 as D (6 bases). This CDR3 has 12 residues. V dropped 10 bases and J dropped 1 base, with 11 bases sitting between them. Germline CDR1 is ENHRY and CDR2 is SYGVKD.

There are a few counts of this clone. The rearrangement uses TRBV7-6 and TRBJ2-1; D remains unclear. The length of the CDR3 is 15 residues. The germline V and J ends were trimmed by 0 bases and 0 bases, with 6 bases remaining between them. The germline V gene encodes CDR1 SGHVS and CDR2 FNYEAQ. CDR3 bases: TGTGCCAGCAGCTTAGCAGCGTCCTCCTACAATGAGCAGTTCTTC. Translating gives CASSLAASSYNEQFF.

This chain connects TRBV10-2 to TRBJ2-1; tentatively, D is TRBD1 (6 bases). This CDR3 has 17 residues. CDR1 and CDR2 (germline): WSHSY, SAAADI. V was trimmed by 6 bases and J by 3 bases, leaving 21 bases between them. CDR3 in DNA: TGCGCCAGCAGACCATTATCAGGGGAACGTGGCTACAATGAGCAGTTCTTC. This sequence encodes CASRPLSGERGYNEQFF.